This section outlines one T cell receptor beta chain sequence together with its context. Germline CDR1 and CDR2: SSHAT and FNYEAQ (reference sequence). The CDR3 is 15 residues long. This sample is drawn from a study of PD-L1 blockade in urothelial cancer. Study in general: Blood was subjected to analysis at 3 weeks (second dose) and 6 weeks following treatment start.

The time point was: peripheral blood 6 weeks after treatment start. Sequencing used immunoSEQ multiplex PCR; TCRdb keeps in-frame clones, though not all of them. The sample lists about 36,000 clones, roughly 80% occurring once. This sequence originates from a man in his forties with urothelial cancer. The material was PBMCs, obtained around atezolizumab (anti-PD-L1) treatment. The gene calls are TRBV7-7 and TRBJ1-5, with D perhaps matching TRBD1 (5 bases). Here the CDR3 reads CATKGGTHSNQPQHF. For the CDR3, the DNA is TGTGCTACCAAGGGAGGGACCCATAGCAATCAGCCCCAGCATTTT.